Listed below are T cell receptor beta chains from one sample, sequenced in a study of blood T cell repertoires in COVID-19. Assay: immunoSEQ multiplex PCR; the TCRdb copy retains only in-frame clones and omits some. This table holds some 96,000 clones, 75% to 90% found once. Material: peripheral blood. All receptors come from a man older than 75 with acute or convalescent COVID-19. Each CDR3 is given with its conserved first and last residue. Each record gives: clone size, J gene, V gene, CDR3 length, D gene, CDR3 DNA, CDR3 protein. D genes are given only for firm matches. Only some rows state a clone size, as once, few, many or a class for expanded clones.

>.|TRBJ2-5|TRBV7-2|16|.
TGTGCCAGCAGCTCCCCAGGGGAGGGGGTAAAACAGACCCAGTACTTC
CASSSPGEGVKQTQYF
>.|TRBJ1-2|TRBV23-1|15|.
TGCGCCAGCACCTCGAGCGGACCATCAAACTATGGCTACACCTTC
CASTSSGPSNYGYTF
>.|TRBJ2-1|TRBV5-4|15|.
TGTGCCAGCAGCTTGCAGGACAGAGATTACAATGAGCAGTTCTTC
CASSLQDRDYNEQFF
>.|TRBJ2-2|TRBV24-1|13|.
TGTGCCACCAGCCCTCGAGGCACCGGGGAGCTGTTTTTT
CATSPRGTGELFF
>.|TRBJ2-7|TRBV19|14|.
TGTGCCAGTAGGGCGCAGTCTAGCTCCTACGAGCAGTACTTC
CASRAQSSSYEQYF
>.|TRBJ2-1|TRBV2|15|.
TGTGCCAGCAAGGTTGAGCGGAACTCCTACAATGAGCAGTTCTTC
CASKVERNSYNEQFF
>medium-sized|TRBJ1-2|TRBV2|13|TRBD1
TGTGCCAGCATGCGGACAGGGGCCTATGGCTACACCTTC
CASMRTGAYGYTF
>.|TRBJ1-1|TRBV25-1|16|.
TGTGCCAGCAGTGAATGGGGCGGGGGCATGAACACTGAAGCTTTCTTT
CASSEWGGGMNTEAFF
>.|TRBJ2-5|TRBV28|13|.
TGTGCCAGCACCCCTGGAGGGTTAGAGACCCAGTACTTC
CASTPGGLETQYF
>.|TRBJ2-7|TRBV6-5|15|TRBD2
TGTGCCAGCAGACCCCCCGGGAGGGTCAACTACGAGCAGTACTTC
CASRPPGRVNYEQYF
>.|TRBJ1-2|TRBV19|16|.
TGTGCCAGTAGTATTAGGGTACAGGGACCACGAGCGGGCTACACCTTC
CASSIRVQGPRAGYTF
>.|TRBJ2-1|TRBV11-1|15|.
TGTGCCAGCAGCTTTGGGCCCGGAAAAAACAATGAGCAGTTCTTC
CASSFGPGKNNEQFF
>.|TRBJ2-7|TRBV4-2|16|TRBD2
TGTGCCAGCAGCCAAGACGGGGCTAGCGGGAGTTTCGAGCAGTACTTC
CASSQDGASGSFEQYF
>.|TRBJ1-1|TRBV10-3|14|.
TGTGCCACCAGGGAGGGCGGAGGGAACACTGAAGCTTTCTTT
CATREGGGNTEAFF
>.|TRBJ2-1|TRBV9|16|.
TGTGCCAGCAGCGTAGGTGTCCAGCGGGCCGTCAATGAGCAGTTCTTC
CASSVGVQRAVNEQFF
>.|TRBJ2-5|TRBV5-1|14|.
TGCGCCAGCGGAACCGGGACACCTGAAGAGACCCAGTACTTC
CASGTGTPEETQYF
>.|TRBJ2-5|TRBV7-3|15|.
TGTGCCAGCAGCTTAGGCGGCCACGGTGGGGAGACCCAGTACTTC
CASSLGGHGGETQYF
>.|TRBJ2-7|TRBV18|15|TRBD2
TGTGCCAGCTCACCTTCGACTAGCGGGAGCTACGAGCAGTACTTC
CASSPSTSGSYEQYF
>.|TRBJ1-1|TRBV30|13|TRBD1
TGTGCCTGGAGTCCCCACAGGGGAACTGAAGCTTTCTTT
CAWSPHRGTEAFF
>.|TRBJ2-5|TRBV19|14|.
TGTGCCAGTAGTCCCTCCGCGGGGAGGAAGACCCAGTACTTC
CASSPSAGRKTQYF
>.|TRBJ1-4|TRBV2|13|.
TGTGCCAGCAGTGGAGGCGCGGGCGAAAAACTGTTTTTT
CASSGGAGEKLFF
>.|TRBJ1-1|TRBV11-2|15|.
TGTGCCAGCAGCGAGAACAGCAGGTCGTACACTGAAGCTTTCTTT
CASSENSRSYTEAFF
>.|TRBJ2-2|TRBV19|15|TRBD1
TGTGCCAGTAGTCCGGGACAGGGGATCTCCGGGGAGCTGTTTTTT
CASSPGQGISGELFF
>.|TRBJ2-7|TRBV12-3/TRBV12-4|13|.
TGTGCCAGCAGACGACAGAGCTCCTACGAGCAGTACTTC
CASRRQSSYEQYF
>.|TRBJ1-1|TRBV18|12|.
TGTGCCAGCTCACCGGCGAGGACTGAAGCTTTCTTT
CASSPARTEAFF
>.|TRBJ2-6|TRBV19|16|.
TGTGCCAGTAGTTCTCGATTCGACATTGGGGCCAACGTCCTGACTTTC
CASSSRFDIGANVLTF
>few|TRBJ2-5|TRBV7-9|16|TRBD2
TGTGCCAGCAGCTCGGGACTAGCGGGAAACCAAGAGACCCAGTACTTC
CASSSGLAGNQETQYF
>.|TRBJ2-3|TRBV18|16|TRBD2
TGTGCCAGCTCACCGCTGCGGGGGAAGGTAGGAGATACGCAGTATTTT
CASSPLRGKVGDTQYF
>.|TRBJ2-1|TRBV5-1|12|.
TGCGCCAGCAGCTTGGCGGACAATGAGCAGTTCTTC
CASSLADNEQFF
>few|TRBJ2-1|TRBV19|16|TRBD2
TGTGCCAGTAGTATTCGCGGGAGGGCACAGTACAATGAGCAGTTCTTC
CASSIRGRAQYNEQFF
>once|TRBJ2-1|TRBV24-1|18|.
TGTGCCACCAGTGATTTGCCCGGACAGCCGAGATCCTACAATGAGCAGTTCTTC
CATSDLPGQPRSYNEQFF
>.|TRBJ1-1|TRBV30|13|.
TGTGCCTGGAGTGTATACGGTAACACTGAAGCTTTCTTT
CAWSVYGNTEAFF
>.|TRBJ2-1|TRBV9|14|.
TGTGCCAGCAGCGACTGGCAGGGTAGGAATGAGCAGTTCTTC
CASSDWQGRNEQFF
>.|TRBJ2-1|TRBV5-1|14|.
TGCGCCAGCAGCCGGGGGACTCTCTACAATGAGCAGTTCTTC
CASSRGTLYNEQFF
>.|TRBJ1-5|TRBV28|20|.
TGTGCCAGCAGAGGACGGGGGGGCGGACAGACCTCCTATAGCAATCAGCCCCAGCATTTT
CASRGRGGGQTSYSNQPQHF
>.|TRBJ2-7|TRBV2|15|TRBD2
TGTGCCAGCAGCGATGGACTAGCGCCAACCTACGAGCAGTACTTC
CASSDGLAPTYEQYF
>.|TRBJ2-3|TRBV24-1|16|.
TGTGCCACCAGTGATCCCAGCGCCTCCAGCACAGATACGCAGTATTTT
CATSDPSASSTDTQYF
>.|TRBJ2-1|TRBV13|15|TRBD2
TGTGCCAGCAGCCCGTCGGGGACTAGCGGGAATGTGCAGTTCTTC
CASSPSGTSGNVQFF
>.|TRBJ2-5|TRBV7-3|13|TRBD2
TGTGCCAGCAGCCGGGGGGGCCAAGAGACCCAGTACTTC
CASSRGGQETQYF
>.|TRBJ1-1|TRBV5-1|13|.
TGCGCCAGCAGCCCACTAAGGGGCTCGGAAGCTTTCTTT
CASSPLRGSEAFF
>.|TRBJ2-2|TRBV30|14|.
TGTGCCTGGCTCGGGACTCAATACACCGGGGAGCTGTTTTTT
CAWLGTQYTGELFF
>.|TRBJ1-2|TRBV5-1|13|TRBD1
TGCGCCAGCAGCTTAGCACAGGGGGATGGCTACACCTTC
CASSLAQGDGYTF
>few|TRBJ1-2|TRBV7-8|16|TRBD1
TGTGCCAGCAGGCGGACCTCAGGGGGCGCGGGTTATGGCTACACCTTC
CASRRTSGGAGYGYTF
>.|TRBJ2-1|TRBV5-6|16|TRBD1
TGTGCCAGCAGCTTGAGCCAGGGACAGGGTATCCATGAGCAGTTCTTC
CASSLSQGQGIHEQFF
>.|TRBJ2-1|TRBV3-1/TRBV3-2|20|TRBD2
TGTGCCAGCAGCCAGGACTGGACTAGCGGGAAACTGCGCTCCTACAATGAGCAGTTCTTC
CASSQDWTSGKLRSYNEQFF
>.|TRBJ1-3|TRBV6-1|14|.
TGTGCCAGCAGTGAATTGGCCGCTGGAAACACCATATATTTT
CASSELAAGNTIYF
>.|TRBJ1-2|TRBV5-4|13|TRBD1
TGTGCCAGCAGCTTAGCAGGGGGCGGCGGCTACACCTTC
CASSLAGGGGYTF
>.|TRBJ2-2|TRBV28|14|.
TGTGCCAGCAGTTCTCCGGACAGCACCGGGGAGCTGTTTTTT
CASSSPDSTGELFF
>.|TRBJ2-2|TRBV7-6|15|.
TGTGCCAGCAGCTTAGCGACAGGCGGCACCGGGGAGCTGTTTTTT
CASSLATGGTGELFF
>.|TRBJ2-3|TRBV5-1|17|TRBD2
TGCGCCAGCAGCAGAGGGCATGGTAGCGGGACTTCAGATACGCAGTATTTT
CASSRGHGSGTSDTQYF
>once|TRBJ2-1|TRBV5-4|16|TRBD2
TGTGCCAGCCGGGCGAAGATAGCGGGCCGCTACAATGAGCAGTTCTTC
CASRAKIAGRYNEQFF
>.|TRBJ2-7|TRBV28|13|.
TGTGCCAGCCGGCAGACTTTCTCCTACGAGCAGTACTTC
CASRQTFSYEQYF
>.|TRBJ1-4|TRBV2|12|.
TGTGCCAGCAGCGGTCTTAATGAAAAACTGTTTTTT
CASSGLNEKLFF
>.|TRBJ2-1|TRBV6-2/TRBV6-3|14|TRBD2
TGTGCCAGCAGTTCTAGCGGGATCTACAATGAGCAGTTCTTC
CASSSSGIYNEQFF
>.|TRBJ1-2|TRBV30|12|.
TGTGCCTGGAACTTCGGTGTTAATGGCTACACCTTC
CAWNFGVNGYTF
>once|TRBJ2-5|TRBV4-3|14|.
TGCGCCAGCAGCCAAGTACAGGGTAAGGAGACCCAGTACTTC
CASSQVQGKETQYF
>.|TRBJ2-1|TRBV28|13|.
TGTGCCAGCAGTCCGGCGGGCCTCAATGAGCAGTTCTTC
CASSPAGLNEQFF